The next 28 T cell receptor beta chains were all read from a single sample in a study of blood T cell repertoires in COVID-19. The data were produced by immunoSEQ multiplex PCR, yet TCRdb's version contains in-frame clones alone and is incomplete. Counted here are over 300,000 clones, about 90% occurring once; the ten biggest clones make up 0.95% to 1.5%. The sequencing sample was made of peripheral blood. All receptors derive from a man in his forties with acute or convalescent COVID-19.

Concerning this clone itself: Relative to the germline gene, one junction end is altered; a read error may explain this. This chain uses TRBV10-3 with TRBJ1-3; D possibly corresponds to TRBD1 (6 bases). Germline V gene sequence: CDR1 ENHRY, CDR2 SYGVKD. The CDR3 runs 15 residues. This CDR3 reads CAIRENRVPGNTIYF. The DNA for the CDR3 is TGTGCCATCAGGGAAAACAGGGTCCCTGGTAACACCATATATTTT.

The count of this clone is one. The rearrangement uses TRBV6-1 and TRBJ2-5; D may be TRBD1 (5 bases). The CDR3 is 14 residues long. The germline CDR1 and CDR2 sequences are MNHNS and SASEGT. Between the trimmed V and J ends, which lost 1 base and 5 bases, there was a span of 11 bases. CDR3 sequence: CASSEGQGRETQYF. In nucleotides, the CDR3 is TGTGCCAGCAGTGAAGGTCAGGGTCGGGAGACCCAGTACTTC.

Only one count was recorded for this clone. The V call is TRBV6-1, the J call TRBJ2-3, with 7 bases matching TRBD2. CDR1 MNHNS and CDR2 SASEGT come from the germline V gene. The CDR3 is 14 residues long. J lost 4 bases, V lost 1 base, and 2 bases had no gene match. The CDR3 DNA reads as TGTGCCAGCAGTGAAGGTCTAGCGGCAGATACGCAGTATTTT. It is translated as CASSEGLAADTQYF.

V and J are TRBV30 and TRBJ1-2; the match to TRBD1 covers 7 bases. CDR1 and CDR2 (germline): GTSNPN, SVGIG (reference sequence). The CDR3 contains 16 residues. After removal of 5 bases from V and 2 bases from J, the junction contained 14 bases not matched to a gene. DNA for the CDR3: TGTGCCTGGCACCCCCATTTAGGGGGCTTGAACTATGGCTACACCTTC. Translating it yields CAWHPHLGGLNYGYTF.

The rearrangement links TRBV11-3 to TRBJ1-1; perhaps TRBD1 as D (6 bases). The CDR3 runs to 13 residues. V was clipped by 6 bases and J by 9 bases, with 17 bases between them. Per the germline V gene, CDR1 is SGHNT and CDR2 is YENEEA. In DNA, the CDR3 is TGTGCCAGCAGTCGTGACAGGTTAGGACAAGCTTTCTTT. Its translation is CASSRDRLGQAFF.

This clone was seen only a few times. This rearrangement joins TRBV3-1 (or the pseudogene TRBV3-2) to TRBJ1-3; D is perhaps TRBD1 (6 bases). The CDR3 has 16 residues. Trimming cost V 0 bases and J 2 bases, with 11 bases left between them. Germline assignment: CDR1 LGHDT and CDR2 YNNKEL (reference sequence). The DNA of the CDR3 is TGTGCCAGCAGCCAAGATAGACAGGTGCCTGGAAACACCATATATTTT. It specifies CASSQDRQVPGNTIYF.

This clone has only one observation. The chain employs TRBV7-2 and TRBJ2-7, with 11 bases lining up with TRBD2. The CDR3 has 15 residues. Trimming took 5 bases from V and 6 from J; bases not matched to a gene: 9. Per germline, CDR1 SGHTA and CDR2 FQGNSA. CDR3 DNA: TGTGCCAGCAGCCCATTAGCGGGGGGGCCCTCCGAGCAGTACTTC. This translates into CASSPLAGGPSEQYF. The entire variable domain, with the rest obtained from reference TRBV7-2 and TRBJ2-7, is as follows: GAGVSQSPSNKVTEKGKDVELRCDPISGHTALYWYRQSLGQGLEFLIYFQGNSAPDKSGLPSDRFSAERTGGSVSTLTIQRTQQEDSAVYLCASSPLAGGPSEQYFGPGTRLTVT.

The chain combines TRBV5-8 with TRBJ2-1; TRBD2 is a possible D gene (5 bases). Germline-derived CDR1 and CDR2 are SGHTS and YDEGEE. The CDR3 has 16 amino acids. With 0 bases removed from V and 0 bases from J, the gap between germline ends came to 10 bases. The CDR3 nucleotides read TGTGCCAGCAGCTTGGAACTGGGGAGCTCCTACAATGAGCAGTTCTTC. This codes for CASSLELGSSYNEQFF.

The chain is built from TRBV30 and TRBJ2-2; 7 bases align to TRBD2. The J segment lost 2 bases and the V segment lost 2 bases, leaving 5 bases of the junction unmatched. The CDR3 is made up of 15 amino acids. Germline CDR1 reads GTSNPN; CDR2 reads SVGIG (reference sequence). The CDR3, as DNA: TGTGCCTGGAGTTGGGCTAGCGGTAACACCGGGGAGCTGTTTTTT. It specifies CAWSWASGNTGELFF.

The rearrangement links TRBV27 to TRBJ1-6, with 11 bases identical to TRBD1. The CDR3 length is 17 residues. J was trimmed by 10 bases and V by 4 bases; bases with no gene match: 12. Germline V gene sequence: CDR1 MNHEY, CDR2 SMNVEV (reference sequence). CDR3 nucleotide sequence: TGTGCCAGCAGTTCTCCCGGGACAGGGGGATCAGGATCACCCCTCCACTTT. Its protein product is CASSSPGTGGSGSPLHF.

The chain couples TRBV2 to TRBJ1-2, with TRBD1 matching 7 bases. The CDR3 consists of 13 residues. Germline CDR1 SNHLY, CDR2 FYNNEI. With V trimmed by 9 bases and J by 0 bases, 4 bases remained unmatched. The CDR3 sequence: CASNRGSNYGYTF. CDR3 DNA sequence: TGTGCCAGTAACAGGGGATCTAACTATGGCTACACCTTC.

The V and J genes are TRBV6-5 and TRBJ2-2; weak D call: TRBD1 (5 bases). With 6 bases removed from V and 7 bases from J, the gap between germline ends came to 15 bases. Germline V gene data show CDR1 as MNHEY and CDR2 as SVGAGI. The CDR3 is made up of 14 amino acids. CDR3 nucleotides: TGTGCCAGCAGACCCGTTAAGGGGTACGGGGAGCTGTTTTTT. It codes for CASRPVKGYGELFF.

The V and J genes are TRBV19 and TRBJ1-1, with 9 bases that match TRBD1. The CDR3 has 15 amino acids. CDR1 LNHDA and CDR2 SQIVND come from the germline V gene (reference sequence). J lost 5 bases, V lost 5 bases, and 9 bases had no gene match. The CDR3 region is CASSAQTGGATEAFF. CDR3 bases: TGTGCCAGTAGTGCTCAAACAGGGGGCGCGACTGAAGCTTTCTTT. Complete variable domain (other parts from reference TRBV19 and TRBJ1-1): DGGITQSPKYLFRKEGQNVTLSCEQNLNHDAMYWYRQDPGQGLRLIYYSQIVNDFQKGDIAEGYSVSREKKESFPLTVTSAQKNPTAFYLCASSAQTGGATEAFFGQGTRLTVV.

This rearrangement joins TRBV27 to TRBJ1-6, with 8 bases aligning to TRBD1. The CDR3 sequence is 18 residues long. From germline, CDR1 is MNHEY and CDR2 SMNVEV (reference sequence). With V trimmed by 4 bases and J by 3 bases, 11 bases remained unmatched. This CDR3 reads CASSSGRPGGGYNSPLHF. CDR3 DNA sequence: TGTGCCAGCAGTTCGGGGCGGCCAGGGGGCGGCTATAATTCACCCCTCCACTTT.

The chain has TRBV7-2 and TRBJ1-6, with D possibly being TRBD1 (5 bases). The CDR3 has 16 amino acids. CDR1 is SGHTA and CDR2 is FQGNSA in the germline V gene. Trimming removed 1 base at V and 6 bases at J, with 13 bases between. The CDR3 nucleotides read TGTGCCAGCAGCTTAGTAACAGGACCCCCTAATTCACCCCTCCACTTT. Translated, it gives CASSLVTGPPNSPLHF.

The V and J genes are TRBV29-1 and TRBJ1-3; TRBD1 matches at 7 bases. CDR1 SQVTM and CDR2 ANQGSEA come from the germline V gene. The CDR3 runs 15 residues. V was clipped by 6 bases and J by 0 bases; unmatched bases: 8. DNA for the CDR3: TGCAGCGTAGGGACCACAGGGGTCTCTGGAAACACCATATATTTT. It codes for CSVGTTGVSGNTIYF.

J is TRBJ1-6 and V is TRBV30; 9 nucleotides match TRBD1. Looked up from germline, CDR1 is GTSNPN and CDR2 is SVGIG (reference sequence). The trim removed 4 bases at V and 9 bases at J, leaving 4 bases unmatched. This CDR3 region has 13 residues. The CDR3 bases are TGTGCCTGGAAACGGGACAGGGCTTCACCCCTCCACTTT. Protein product: CAWKRDRASPLHF.

The chain has TRBV5-1 and TRBJ2-7, with D possibly matching TRBD2 (5 bases). This CDR3 comprises 15 residues. Germline V gene sequence: CDR1 SGHRS, CDR2 YFSETQ. The ends were cut back, 1 base at V and 4 bases at J, with 15 bases in the middle. The CDR3 nucleotides are TGCGCCAGCAGCTTGTCCGCCGGAGGTCAGTACGAGCAGTACTTC. Amino acid sequence: CASSLSAGGQYEQYF.

The CDR3 here is CASSPRTGGRGNQPQHF. CDR3 DNA: TGTGCCAGCAGCCCCCGGACAGGGGGCCGAGGCAATCAGCCCCAGCATTTT. The J gene is TRBJ1-5, the V gene TRBV28; 11 bases fit TRBD1. V shed 6 bases, J shed 2 bases, and the junction held 9 bases outside the gene matches. This CDR3 region has 17 residues. Per the germline V gene, CDR1 is MDHEN and CDR2 is SYDVKM.

The chain couples TRBV2 to TRBJ1-4, with 7 bases aligning to TRBD1. J gave up 11 bases and V 4 bases, and 10 bases lay outside the gene matches. Germline loops: CDR1 SNHLY, CDR2 FYNNEI. This CDR3 region has 14 residues. The CDR3 DNA reads TGTGCCAGCAGTGGGTCAAGGGGGCAAAGGAAACTGTTTTTT. This gives the protein CASSGSRGQRKLFF.

The chain carries TRBV27 and TRBJ1-5, with 7 nucleotides matching TRBD1. Trimming cost V 6 bases and J 0 bases; bases outside gene matches: 5. Germline values: CDR1 MNHEY, CDR2 SMNVEV (reference sequence). The CDR3 has 15 amino acids. The CDR3 region has the DNA TGTGCCAGCAGGCCGACAGGGTATAGCAATCAGCCCCAGCATTTT. Amino acid sequence: CASRPTGYSNQPQHF.

This sequence joins TRBV6-5 and TRBJ1-6, with 9 bases aligning to TRBD1. Germline CDR1 reads MNHEY; CDR2 reads SVGAGI. There are 15 residues in the CDR3. The junction had 6 bases not matched to a gene; V was cut back by 4 bases and J by 8 bases. The CDR3 nucleotides are TGTGCCAGCAGTTCAGGGACAGGGCAGGATTCACCCCTCCACTTT. Translation: CASSSGTGQDSPLHF.

The chain couples TRBV6-5 to TRBJ1-4; unclear D gene. The CDR3 has 16 amino acids. CDR1 MNHEY and CDR2 SVGAGI come from the germline V gene. V lost 0 bases and J 3 bases, leaving 11 bases between the germline ends. CDR3: CASSYSPGRANEKLFF. CDR3 bases: TGTGCCAGCAGTTACTCTCCCGGGAGAGCTAATGAAAAACTGTTTTTT.

The V and J genes are TRBV7-9 and TRBJ1-3, with a possible D match to TRBD1 (6 bases). V dropped 6 bases and J dropped 7 bases, with 13 bases sitting between them. CDR3 size: 13 residues. Per germline, CDR1 SEHNR and CDR2 FQNEAQ (reference sequence). The CDR3, as DNA: TGTGCCAGCAGTTTAACAGGGATGAACACCATATATTTT. The encoded protein is CASSLTGMNTIYF.

This chain uses TRBV4-3 with TRBJ1-2; D remains ambiguous. The CDR3 totals 16 residues. The V end was cut by 0 bases, the J end by 0 bases, with 11 bases between. Germline V gene lookup returns CDR1 LGHNA and CDR2 YSLEER. The CDR3 coding sequence is TGCGCCAGCAGCCAAGATGTACGGTTGCCTAACTATGGCTACACCTTC. Protein: CASSQDVRLPNYGYTF.

The rearrangement uses TRBV6-5 and TRBJ2-7; perhaps TRBD1 as D (6 bases). The CDR3 length is 14 residues. Germline V gene sequence: CDR1 MNHEY, CDR2 SVGAGI. Between the trimmed V and J ends, which lost 6 bases and 4 bases, there was a span of 16 bases. CDR3 sequence (DNA): TGTGCCAGCAGCTCAGACAGGCAGTGGTACGAGCAGTACTTC. Its protein product is CASSSDRQWYEQYF.

This chain uses TRBV9 with TRBJ1-2, with D tentatively TRBD1 (5 bases). Germline assignment: CDR1 SGDLS and CDR2 YYNGEE. The CDR3 totals 13 residues. V was trimmed by 0 bases and J by 6 bases, leaving 9 bases between them. The CDR3 DNA reads as TGTGCCAGCAGCGTAGGCCCCAGGGATGGCTACACCTTC. Its protein is CASSVGPRDGYTF.

J is TRBJ2-3 and V is TRBV5-1, with a weak D call TRBD2 (5 bases). Trimming removed 0 bases from V and 6 bases from J, with 11 bases in between. This CDR3 comprises 14 residues. Germline V gene lookup returns CDR1 SGHRS and CDR2 YFSETQ. The CDR3 here is CASSLGFRGDTQYF. CDR3 DNA sequence: TGCGCCAGCAGCTTGGGTTTTAGAGGGGATACGCAGTATTTT.